This is a list of T cell receptor beta chains from one sample in a study of cytomegalovirus exposure and HLA in healthy donors. Sequencing used immunoSEQ multiplex PCR; TCRdb keeps in-frame clones, though not all of them. The table shows around 160,000 clones, with over 80% occurring only once. Sequenced input: PBMCs. Receptor source: a man aged 50-59 years in good health and CMV-seropositive. Each CDR3 is given with its conserved first and last residue. Fields, in order: V gene, clone size, D gene, J gene, CDR3 DNA, CDR3 protein. A D gene is named only where the DNA matches it firmly. Not every row has a clone size; where given, it reads once, few, many or a size class.

v_gene: TRBV6-5; abundance: few; d_gene: -; j_gene: TRBJ2-6; CDR3nt: TGTGCCAGTACCAGGGGCTCTGGGGCCAACGTCCTGACTTTC; CDR3aa: CASTRGSGANVLTF
v_gene: TRBV4-2; abundance: -; d_gene: -; j_gene: TRBJ2-7; CDR3nt: TGTGCCAGCAGCCAAGATATAAGCGACTTCTACGAGCAGTACTTC; CDR3aa: CASSQDISDFYEQYF
v_gene: TRBV11-1; abundance: -; d_gene: -; j_gene: TRBJ2-7; CDR3nt: TGTGCCAGCACCGAGGCAGGGAGGCTCTACGAGCAGTACTTC; CDR3aa: CASTEAGRLYEQYF
v_gene: TRBV4-3; abundance: -; d_gene: -; j_gene: TRBJ2-1; CDR3nt: TGCGCCAGCAGCGGCCGACAGAATGAGCAGTTCTTC; CDR3aa: CASSGRQNEQFF
v_gene: TRBV10-3; abundance: -; d_gene: TRBD1; j_gene: TRBJ1-1; CDR3nt: TGTGCCGTCGGACAGGAGCACACTGAAGCTTTCTTT; CDR3aa: CAVGQEHTEAFF
v_gene: TRBV9; abundance: -; d_gene: -; j_gene: TRBJ2-3; CDR3nt: TGTGCCAGCAGCATGACTACCAGCACAGATACGCAGTATTTT; CDR3aa: CASSMTTSTDTQYF
v_gene: TRBV10-3; abundance: -; d_gene: TRBD1; j_gene: TRBJ2-2; CDR3nt: TGTGCCATCAGGGGGACAGGAGGCACCGGGGAGCTGTTTTTT; CDR3aa: CAIRGTGGTGELFF
v_gene: TRBV10-3; abundance: -; d_gene: TRBD1; j_gene: TRBJ1-1; CDR3nt: TGTGCCAGCGCCCCTACAGGGGGCAATACTGAAGCTTTCTTT; CDR3aa: CASAPTGGNTEAFF
v_gene: TRBV5-1; abundance: -; d_gene: -; j_gene: TRBJ1-1; CDR3nt: TGCGCCAGCAGCTTTGACCAGGGAGGAATGGCCTTGAACACTGAAGCTTTCTTT; CDR3aa: CASSFDQGGMALNTEAFF
v_gene: TRBV28; abundance: -; d_gene: TRBD2; j_gene: TRBJ2-7; CDR3nt: TGTGCCAGCAGTTTGAGCGGGGGGGCCTACGAGCAGTACTTC; CDR3aa: CASSLSGGAYEQYF
v_gene: TRBV27; abundance: -; d_gene: TRBD2; j_gene: TRBJ2-1; CDR3nt: TGTGCCAGCAGGGAAGCGGGAGGGCCAGGTAATGAGCAGTTCTTC; CDR3aa: CASREAGGPGNEQFF
v_gene: TRBV9; abundance: -; d_gene: TRBD1; j_gene: TRBJ1-2; CDR3nt: TGTGCCAGCAGCGTAGGGGTCAGGGGGCAAGGTGGCTACACCTTC; CDR3aa: CASSVGVRGQGGYTF
v_gene: TRBV6-1; abundance: -; d_gene: TRBD2; j_gene: TRBJ2-5; CDR3nt: TGTGCCAGCAGTGAACTAGCGGGAGGGCCGGAGACCCAGTACTTC; CDR3aa: CASSELAGGPETQYF
v_gene: TRBV4-2; abundance: few; d_gene: TRBD2; j_gene: TRBJ2-5; CDR3nt: TGTGCCAGCAGCCAACCTGAGTTTCCGTCGGGGGGTACCCAAGAGACCCAGTACTTC; CDR3aa: CASSQPEFPSGGTQETQYF
v_gene: TRBV27; abundance: -; d_gene: TRBD1; j_gene: TRBJ1-1; CDR3nt: TGTGCCAGCAGTTTAGACCCCTCGTGGGGACAGGGTGAAGCTTTCTTT; CDR3aa: CASSLDPSWGQGEAFF
v_gene: TRBV13; abundance: once; d_gene: TRBD1; j_gene: TRBJ2-7; CDR3nt: TGTGCCAGCAGCTACCTGGGACAGGGGGCCGGAGAGCAGTACTTC; CDR3aa: CASSYLGQGAGEQYF
v_gene: TRBV15; abundance: -; d_gene: TRBD1; j_gene: TRBJ2-7; CDR3nt: TGTGCCACCAGCAGTGGGGGGGGACAGGGACCACTGCCCTACGAGCAGTACTTC; CDR3aa: CATSSGGGQGPLPYEQYF
v_gene: TRBV5-1; abundance: -; d_gene: -; j_gene: TRBJ1-1; CDR3nt: TGCGCCAGCAGAATCGTGCCGGGGGACACTGAAGCTTTCTTT; CDR3aa: CASRIVPGDTEAFF
v_gene: TRBV10-3; abundance: -; d_gene: -; j_gene: TRBJ1-1; CDR3nt: TGTGCCATCAGCCAGGCGGGCACTGAAGCTTTCTTT; CDR3aa: CAISQAGTEAFF
v_gene: TRBV28; abundance: -; d_gene: TRBD1; j_gene: TRBJ1-1; CDR3nt: TGTGCCAGCATCCTAGCCAGGGGGCTAGGAGCTTTCTTT; CDR3aa: CASILARGLGAFF
v_gene: TRBV18; abundance: -; d_gene: -; j_gene: TRBJ2-2; CDR3nt: TGTGCCAGCTCACCGGGACAAGTGAACACCGGGGAGCTGTTTTTT; CDR3aa: CASSPGQVNTGELFF
v_gene: TRBV18; abundance: -; d_gene: -; j_gene: TRBJ1-2; CDR3nt: TGTGCCAGCTCACCACCGGGAAAGGAGGTCTATGGCTACACCTTC; CDR3aa: CASSPPGKEVYGYTF
v_gene: TRBV27; abundance: -; d_gene: TRBD1; j_gene: TRBJ1-5; CDR3nt: TGTGCCAGCAGTATGACAGGGGGCCCCGGGCCGGCCCAGCATTTT; CDR3aa: CASSMTGGPGPAQHF
v_gene: TRBV28; abundance: -; d_gene: TRBD1; j_gene: TRBJ2-7; CDR3nt: TGTGCCAGCAGTTTATTAAGGACAGGGATGTCCTACGAGCAGTACTTC; CDR3aa: CASSLLRTGMSYEQYF
v_gene: TRBV7-9; abundance: -; d_gene: TRBD1; j_gene: TRBJ2-7; CDR3nt: TGTGCCAGCAGCTTGGGACAGGGATACGGCGAGCAGTACTTC; CDR3aa: CASSLGQGYGEQYF
v_gene: TRBV4-1; abundance: -; d_gene: -; j_gene: TRBJ2-5; CDR3nt: TGCGCCAGCAGCCAAGATAGGACAAACATTCGGGAGACCCAGTACTTC; CDR3aa: CASSQDRTNIRETQYF
v_gene: TRBV9; abundance: -; d_gene: TRBD1; j_gene: TRBJ2-1; CDR3nt: TGTGCCAGCAGCGTGACAGGGTTTGTCGAGCAGTTCTTC; CDR3aa: CASSVTGFVEQFF
v_gene: TRBV7-6; abundance: -; d_gene: -; j_gene: TRBJ2-2; CDR3nt: TGTGCCAGCAGCTTATCGGGGAACACCGGGGAGCTGTTTTTT; CDR3aa: CASSLSGNTGELFF
v_gene: TRBV11-2; abundance: -; d_gene: TRBD1; j_gene: TRBJ2-5; CDR3nt: TGTGCCAGCAGCTTAGCACTGTTTGACAGGGGGCGAGAGACCCAGTACTTC; CDR3aa: CASSLALFDRGRETQYF
v_gene: TRBV29-1; abundance: -; d_gene: TRBD1; j_gene: TRBJ2-7; CDR3nt: TGCAGCGCCCTAGGGGGCGCGGTGGACGAGCAGTACTTC; CDR3aa: CSALGGAVDEQYF
v_gene: TRBV4-1; abundance: -; d_gene: -; j_gene: TRBJ2-5; CDR3nt: TGCGCCAGCAGCCAAGATAGGTGGTCCGGAGGGCCTGTAGAGACCCAGTACTTC; CDR3aa: CASSQDRWSGGPVETQYF
v_gene: TRBV5-1; abundance: -; d_gene: -; j_gene: TRBJ2-5; CDR3nt: TGCGCCAGCAGCTTTGAGGTAGAGACCCAGTACTTC; CDR3aa: CASSFEVETQYF
v_gene: TRBV19; abundance: -; d_gene: TRBD1; j_gene: TRBJ1-5; CDR3nt: TGTGCCAGTAGTATAACGACCCGGGACAGGGGCAATCAGCCCCAGCATTTT; CDR3aa: CASSITTRDRGNQPQHF
v_gene: TRBV15; abundance: -; d_gene: -; j_gene: TRBJ2-1; CDR3nt: TGTGCCACCAGCAGGACGACCAGCGGCTACAATGAGCAGTTCTTC; CDR3aa: CATSRTTSGYNEQFF
v_gene: TRBV2; abundance: few; d_gene: TRBD2; j_gene: TRBJ2-3; CDR3nt: TGTGCCAGCAACCCTCGACTAGCGACCCCCCCAGATACGCAGTATTTT; CDR3aa: CASNPRLATPPDTQYF
v_gene: TRBV5-1; abundance: -; d_gene: TRBD1; j_gene: TRBJ2-6; CDR3nt: TGCGCCAGCAGCTTGGCCCAAACAGGGGATTTCTCTGGGGCCAACGTCCTGACTTTC; CDR3aa: CASSLAQTGDFSGANVLTF
v_gene: TRBV9; abundance: -; d_gene: -; j_gene: TRBJ2-1; CDR3nt: TGTGCCAGCAGCGTAGACGGGATCTCCTACAATGAGCAGTTCTTC; CDR3aa: CASSVDGISYNEQFF
v_gene: TRBV7-9; abundance: few; d_gene: -; j_gene: TRBJ2-2; CDR3nt: TGTGCCAGCAGCTTACTTACAGAAACCGGGGAGCTGTTTTTT; CDR3aa: CASSLLTETGELFF
v_gene: TRBV4-1; abundance: -; d_gene: TRBD2; j_gene: TRBJ2-1; CDR3nt: TGCGCCAGCAGCCAAGAAGGGGTGGGTAGCGGGATGGTCTTC; CDR3aa: CASSQEGVGSGMVF
v_gene: TRBV7-2; abundance: -; d_gene: TRBD1; j_gene: TRBJ1-2; CDR3nt: TGTGCCAGCAGCGTCGGACAGGTTGGCTACACCTTC; CDR3aa: CASSVGQVGYTF
v_gene: TRBV5-4; abundance: -; d_gene: -; j_gene: TRBJ2-7; CDR3nt: TGTGCCAGCAGCTTAAAGGAGAGCTCCTACGAGCAGTACTTC; CDR3aa: CASSLKESSYEQYF
v_gene: TRBV19; abundance: -; d_gene: -; j_gene: TRBJ1-2; CDR3nt: TGTGCCAGTAGTATGACAGAATTCTATGGCTACACCTTC; CDR3aa: CASSMTEFYGYTF
v_gene: TRBV13; abundance: -; d_gene: TRBD2; j_gene: TRBJ2-1; CDR3nt: TGTGCCAGCAGCTTAGAGGTAGCGGGAGTGGTCTTC; CDR3aa: CASSLEVAGVVF
v_gene: TRBV7-2; abundance: -; d_gene: -; j_gene: TRBJ1-1; CDR3nt: TGTGCCAGCAGCTTAGTGTACAGGGAAACTGAAGCTTTCTTT; CDR3aa: CASSLVYRETEAFF
v_gene: TRBV5-1; abundance: -; d_gene: -; j_gene: TRBJ2-3; CDR3nt: TGCGCCAGCAGTAGTACCGAATGGACAGATACGCAGTATTTT; CDR3aa: CASSSTEWTDTQYF
v_gene: TRBV18; abundance: -; d_gene: TRBD2; j_gene: TRBJ2-3; CDR3nt: TGTGCCAGCTCACATGGGACTAGCGGGAGTACAGATACGCAGTATTTT; CDR3aa: CASSHGTSGSTDTQYF
v_gene: TRBV19; abundance: -; d_gene: -; j_gene: TRBJ2-5; CDR3nt: TGTGCCAGTAGTTTTGGACTATACGAGACCCAGTACTTC; CDR3aa: CASSFGLYETQYF
v_gene: TRBV30; abundance: -; d_gene: TRBD2; j_gene: TRBJ2-3; CDR3nt: TGTGCCTGGAGTGTTACTAGCGGGCCCACAGATACGCAGTATTTT; CDR3aa: CAWSVTSGPTDTQYF
v_gene: TRBV4-3; abundance: -; d_gene: TRBD1; j_gene: TRBJ1-4; CDR3nt: TGCGCCAGCAGCCATGTACAGGGGGCACAAGAAAAACTGTTTTTT; CDR3aa: CASSHVQGAQEKLFF
v_gene: TRBV28; abundance: -; d_gene: TRBD1; j_gene: TRBJ2-1; CDR3nt: TGTGCCAGCAGTCAGACAGGGGGCTGGGGTGAGCAGTTCTTC; CDR3aa: CASSQTGGWGEQFF
v_gene: TRBV5-5; abundance: -; d_gene: TRBD1; j_gene: TRBJ2-1; CDR3nt: TGTGCCAGCAGCTTAAGGGGACAGAGCTCCTACAATGAGCAGTTCTTC; CDR3aa: CASSLRGQSSYNEQFF
v_gene: TRBV7-2; abundance: -; d_gene: -; j_gene: TRBJ2-2; CDR3nt: TGTGCCAGCAGCTCCGGACAGGGAGGGACCGGGGAGCTGTTTTTT; CDR3aa: CASSSGQGGTGELFF
v_gene: TRBV11-2; abundance: once; d_gene: TRBD1; j_gene: TRBJ1-1; CDR3nt: TGTGCCAGCAGTTCTGACAGGGTTACTGAAGCTTTCTTT; CDR3aa: CASSSDRVTEAFF
v_gene: TRBV28; abundance: -; d_gene: TRBD2; j_gene: TRBJ2-1; CDR3nt: TGTGCCAGCAGTTCTACTCTAGCGGGAGGATACAATGAGCAGTTCTTC; CDR3aa: CASSSTLAGGYNEQFF